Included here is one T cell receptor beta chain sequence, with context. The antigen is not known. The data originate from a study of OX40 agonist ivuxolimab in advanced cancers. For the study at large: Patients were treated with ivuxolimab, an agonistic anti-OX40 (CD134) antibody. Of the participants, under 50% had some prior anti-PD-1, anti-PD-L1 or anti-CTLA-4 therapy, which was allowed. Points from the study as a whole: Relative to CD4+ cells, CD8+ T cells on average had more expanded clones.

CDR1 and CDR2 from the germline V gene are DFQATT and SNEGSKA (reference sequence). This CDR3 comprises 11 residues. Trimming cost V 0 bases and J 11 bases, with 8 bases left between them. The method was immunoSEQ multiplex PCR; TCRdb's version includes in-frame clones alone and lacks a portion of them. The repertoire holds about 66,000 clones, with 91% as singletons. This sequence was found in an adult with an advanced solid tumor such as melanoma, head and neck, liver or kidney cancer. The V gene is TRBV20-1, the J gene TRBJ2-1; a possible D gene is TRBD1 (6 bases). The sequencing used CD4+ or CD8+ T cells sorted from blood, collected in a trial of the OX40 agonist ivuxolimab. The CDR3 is CSARERDKQFF. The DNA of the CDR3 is TGCAGTGCTAGAGAACGGGACAAGCAGTTCTTC.